The 6 T cell receptor beta chains presented below share a single source sample, sequenced in a study of beta chain features in type 1 diabetes. Study-wide results and caveats: Significant though moderate, a shortening of TCRB CDR3s appeared in all four CD4+ subsets of Type 1 diabetes patients.

These receptors' antigens are unknown. Expressed TCRB transcripts were sequenced, since all the RNA that had been isolated was reverse transcribed. Using immunoSEQ multiplex PCR, the repertoire was profiled, and TCRdb retains in-frame clones only, with some absent. The data contain about 120,000 clones, roughly 15% of them singletons. Sequencing input: central memory CD4+ T cells from blood. The receptors here all came from a man aged 25 to 40 with type 1 diabetes.

V gene TRBV19 combines with J gene TRBJ2-1; D remains unclear. Per the germline V gene, CDR1 is LNHDA and CDR2 is SQIVND (reference sequence). CDR3 length: 13 amino acids. Trimming took off 2 bases at V and 10 bases at J, with 12 bases between the two ends. The CDR3 reads CASSIMKAAEQFF. The DNA of the CDR3 is TGTGCCAGTAGTATAATGAAGGCCGCAGAGCAGTTCTTC.

This clone has just a few counts. The chain joins TRBV2 to TRBJ2-1; D might be TRBD1 (5 bases). The germline V gene has CDR1 SNHLY and CDR2 FYNNEI. The CDR3 runs to 14 residues. Trimming removed 6 bases from V and 9 bases from J, with 18 bases in between. DNA of the CDR3: TGTGCCAGCAGCCGACAGCAACGGACACCTGAGCAGTTCTTC. Amino acid sequence: CASSRQQRTPEQFF. The full variable domain, with the rest looked up from reference TRBV2 and TRBJ2-1, is EPEVTQTPSHQVTQMGQEVILRCVPISNHLYFYWYRQILGQKVEFLVSFYNNEISEKSEIFDDQFSVERPDGSNFTLKIRSTKLEDSAMYFCASSRQQRTPEQFFGPGTRLTVL.

This clone has a handful of counts. The junction shows a germline mismatch at one end, possibly a read error. The V call is TRBV29-1, the J call TRBJ2-5; TRBD1 matches 8 bases. The CDR3 is made up of 13 amino acids. CDR1 SQVTM and CDR2 ANQGSEA come from the germline V gene. In DNA, the CDR3 is TGCAGCGCTGAAGGGCAGGGGGCAGAGACCCAGTACTTC. Amino acid sequence: CSAEGQGAETQYF. Combining the CDR3 with reference TRBV29-1 and TRBJ2-5 gives the whole variable domain SAVISQKPSRDICQRGTSLTIQCQVDSQVTMMFWYRQQPGQSLTLIATANQGSEATYESGFVIDKFPISRPNLTFSTLTVSNMSPEDSSIYLCSAEGQGAETQYFGPGTRLLVL.

This clone has only a few counts. The chain has TRBV5-4 and TRBJ2-3, with D unclear. CDR3 length equals 14 residues. CDR1 SGHNT and CDR2 YYREEE come from the germline V gene (reference sequence). Between the trimmed V and J ends, which lost 0 bases and 6 bases, there was a span of 11 bases. The CDR3, as DNA: TGTGCCAGCAGCTTGGTAGGGTTCGGGGATACGCAGTATTTT. It translates to CASSLVGFGDTQYF. Full variable domain (missing parts from reference TRBV5-4 and TRBJ2-3): ETGVTQSPTHLIKTRGQQVTLRCSSQSGHNTVSWYQQALGQGPQFIFQYYREEENGRGNFPPRFSGLQFPNYSSELNVNALELDDSALYLCASSLVGFGDTQYFGPGTRLTVL.

V and J are TRBV6-1 and TRBJ2-4; 8 bases fit TRBD1. Germline assignment: CDR1 MNHNS and CDR2 SASEGT. Germline trimming cut 0 bases from V and 2 bases from J; bases unmatched to any gene: 12. The CDR3 totals 19 residues. CDR3 sequence: CASSEARPGGGAPKNIQYF. CDR3 coding DNA: TGTGCCAGCAGTGAAGCGCGTCCAGGGGGCGGGGCACCCAAAAACATTCAGTACTTC.

The chain is built from TRBV10-3 and TRBJ1-2; TRBD1 matches 7 bases. With V trimmed by 11 bases and J by 4 bases, 10 bases remained unmatched. The CDR3 is made up of 13 amino acids. Germline V gene data show CDR1 as ENHRY and CDR2 as SYGVKD. The CDR3 region is CASREGAGYGYTF. For the CDR3, the DNA is TGTGCCTCCCGCGAGGGGGCTGGCTATGGCTACACCTTC.